Shown below are 32 T cell receptor beta chains from a single sample sequenced in a study of PD-1 blockade in classical Hodgkin lymphoma. Some clones are missing from TCRdb's copy, which holds only in-frame ones; the method was immunoSEQ multiplex PCR. The sample consists of roughly 27,000 clones, around three quarters of them appearing once. Time point denoted: cycle 4 day 1 (C4D1), after 5 to 7 weeks of nivolumab. All patients experienced relapse after autologous stem cell transplantation, and brentuximab vedotin exposure was variable. The sequencing used peripheral blood mononuclear cells (PBMCs), collected before the fourth cycle of nivolumab. Source of these receptors: a human donor with classical Hodgkin lymphoma.

The chain combines TRBV18 with TRBJ2-2, with 10 bases aligning to TRBD2. The trim removed 3 bases at V and 0 bases at J, leaving 7 bases unmatched. From germline, CDR1 is KGHSH and CDR2 LQKENI. The CDR3 extends over 18 amino acids. CDR3 loop: CASSPDQGLAPNTGELFF. The DNA for the CDR3 is TGTGCCAGCTCACCGGACCAGGGACTAGCGCCGAACACCGGGGAGCTGTTTTTT.

This clone has just one count. The genes are TRBV27 and TRBJ2-7; perhaps TRBD1 as D (5 bases). V lost 6 bases and J 6 bases, leaving 9 bases between the germline ends. Germline lookup yields CDR1 MNHEY and CDR2 SMNVEV (reference sequence). The CDR3 extends over 11 amino acids. As DNA, the CDR3 is TGTGCCAGCAGCTTAGGGGCCGAGCAGTACTTC. This codes for CASSLGAEQYF.

The chain combines TRBV9 with TRBJ2-1; D is unresolved. V was cut by 4 bases and J by 8 bases, with 10 bases left in between. Germline V gives CDR1 SGDLS, CDR2 YYNGEE. CDR3 length equals 12 residues. This CDR3 is CASSFDLDEQFF. The CDR3 DNA reads as TGTGCCAGCAGCTTTGATCTAGATGAGCAGTTCTTC.

The V gene is TRBV2, the J gene TRBJ1-2; D remains unclear. Germline V gene lookup returns CDR1 SNHLY and CDR2 FYNNEI. Deletions cut 2 bases from V and 4 bases from J, with 5 bases between. The CDR3 has 12 residues. DNA of the CDR3: TGTGCCAGCAGTGAAACGGGCTATGGCTACACCTTC. It codes for CASSETGYGYTF.

This clone has more than one count but fewer than ten. The chain is built from TRBV5-1 and TRBJ2-1; 10 bases agree with TRBD2. The germline V gene encodes CDR1 SGHRS and CDR2 YFSETQ. V was pared by 4 bases and J by 1 base, with 2 bases of the junction left unmatched. The CDR3 contains 15 residues. The CDR3 DNA reads as TGCGCCAGCAGCCTTAGCGGGGGGTCCTACAATGAGCAGTTCTTC. The encoded protein is CASSLSGGSYNEQFF. Variable domain in full (rest from reference TRBV5-1 and TRBJ2-1): KAGVTQTPRYLIKTRGQQVTLSCSPISGHRSVSWYQQTPGQGLQFLFEYFSETQRNKGNFPGRFSGRQFSNSRSEMNVSTLELGDSALYLCASSLSGGSYNEQFFGPGTRLTVL.

The gene calls are TRBV30 and TRBJ2-2, with 13 bases aligning to TRBD2. CDR1 is GTSNPN, CDR2 SVGIG, per germline (reference sequence). This CDR3 has 16 amino acids. V was clipped by 1 base and J by 1 base; unmatched bases: 0. In DNA form, the CDR3 reads TGTGCCTGGAGTGGACTAGCGGGAGGGAACACCGGGGAGCTGTTTTTT. It translates to CAWSGLAGGNTGELFF.

The J gene is TRBJ2-7, the V gene TRBV5-6; D might be TRBD1 (6 bases). Between the trimmed V and J ends, which lost 0 bases and 2 bases, there was a span of 6 bases. CDR3 length equals 13 residues. Germline CDR1 SGHDT, CDR2 YYEEEE. The CDR3 DNA is TGTGCCAGCAGCTTGGAGGGGGCCTACGAGCAGTACTTC. Its translation is CASSLEGAYEQYF.

The gene calls are TRBV14 and TRBJ2-7; D is ambiguous. V gave up 2 bases and J gave up 2 bases, with 7 bases separating them. The CDR3 has 13 residues. Germline V gene sequence: CDR1 SGHDN, CDR2 FVKESK. The CDR3 here is CASSQIRPYEQYF. The CDR3 region has the DNA TGTGCCAGCAGCCAAATCAGGCCCTACGAGCAGTACTTC.

The table lists this clone with a count of one. The rearrangement links TRBV28 to TRBJ1-5; D ambiguous. CDR3 length equals 15 residues. Germline V gene lookup returns CDR1 MDHEN and CDR2 SYDVKM. Trimming pared 3 bases from V and 4 bases from J, leaving 13 bases between. CDR3 DNA: TGTGCCAGCAGTTTTTCAGGACGGGCTAATCAGCCCCAGCATTTT. Protein product: CASSFSGRANQPQHF.

This clone has a single count. The chain uses TRBV29-1 and TRBJ1-2; D is unclear. The V gene's germline CDR1 is SQVTM and CDR2 ANQGSEA. Trimming removed 4 bases from V and 7 bases from J, with 10 bases in between. CDR3 length: 11 residues. The CDR3 DNA reads TGCAGCGTTGCGGGTGTCGGTGGCTACACCTTC. Translated, it gives CSVAGVGGYTF.

The chain links TRBV7-2 to TRBJ2-5; TRBD2 aligns across 11 bases. Germline-derived CDR1 and CDR2 are SGHTA and FQGNSA. The CDR3 length is 16 residues. The junction had 6 bases not matched to a gene; V was cut back by 1 base and J by 5 bases. This chain's CDR3 is CASSLEWASGGETQYF. The CDR3 nucleotides are TGTGCCAGCAGCTTAGAATGGGCTAGCGGGGGGGAGACCCAGTACTTC.

The chain joins TRBV6-6 to TRBJ2-4; D tentatively reads TRBD1 or TRBD2 (6 bases each). The germline V gene has CDR1 MNHNY and CDR2 SVGAGI (reference sequence). Trimming cost V 5 bases and J 6 bases, with 17 bases left between them. The CDR3 covers 15 residues. The chain's CDR3 is CASSETGLGANIQYF. Written as DNA, the CDR3 is TGTGCCAGCAGTGAGACGGGACTGGGGGCAAACATTCAGTACTTC.

V and J are TRBV28 and TRBJ1-4; the D is unclear. The germline gives CDR1 MDHEN, CDR2 SYDVKM. Trimming pared 7 bases from V and 0 bases from J, leaving 12 bases between. The CDR3 covers 15 residues. CDR3 residues: CASTAEPATNEKLFF. The CDR3 DNA follows: TGTGCCAGCACAGCCGAGCCGGCAACTAATGAAAAACTGTTTTTT.

Here the CDR3 reads CASGQTSGGTYNEQFF. CDR3 DNA sequence: TGTGCCAGCGGACAGACTAGCGGGGGGACCTACAATGAGCAGTTCTTC. The chain combines TRBV2 with TRBJ2-1, with TRBD2 matching over 13 bases. With V trimmed by 8 bases and J by 2 bases, 6 bases remained unmatched. The CDR3 sequence is 16 residues long. Germline V gives CDR1 SNHLY, CDR2 FYNNEI.

This clone appeared a single time. The gene calls are TRBV19 and TRBJ1-2; TRBD1 aligns across 9 bases. V lost 8 bases, J lost 7 bases, and 5 bases stayed unmatched. This CDR3 is 12 amino acids long. Looked up from germline, CDR1 is LNHDA and CDR2 is SQIVND (reference sequence). The CDR3 reads CASGDRVGGYTF. As DNA, the CDR3 is TGTGCCAGTGGGGACAGGGTAGGTGGCTACACCTTC. Drawing the rest from reference TRBV19 and TRBJ1-2, the complete variable domain is DGGITQSPKYLFRKEGQNVTLSCEQNLNHDAMYWYRQDPGQGLRLIYYSQIVNDFQKGDIAEGYSVSREKKESFPLTVTSAQKNPTAFYLCASGDRVGGYTFGSGTRLTVV.

This clone showed up just once. The chain uses TRBV28 and TRBJ2-7; D possibly corresponds to TRBD1 (5 bases). The CDR3 contains 13 residues. The germline V and J ends were trimmed by 3 bases and 5 bases, with 11 bases remaining between them. The germline V gene has CDR1 MDHEN and CDR2 SYDVKM. CDR3 region: CASSFGRVDEQYF. As DNA, the CDR3 is TGTGCCAGCAGTTTCGGCAGGGTCGACGAGCAGTACTTC.

The V and J genes are TRBV28 and TRBJ2-2, with D possibly being TRBD1 (6 bases). Germline values: CDR1 MDHEN, CDR2 SYDVKM. The CDR3 has 14 amino acids. V was shortened by 5 bases and J by 5 bases, with 12 bases between the two germline ends. The CDR3 bases are TGTGCCAGCAGTCTTCAGGGGTTGACCGGGGAGCTGTTTTTT. Translated: CASSLQGLTGELFF.

The V call is TRBV5-4, the J call TRBJ2-3, with D possibly matching TRBD2 (5 bases). Trimming pared 0 bases from V and 2 bases from J, leaving 13 bases between. The CDR3 extends over 16 amino acids. Germline CDR1 and CDR2: SGHNT and YYREEE (reference sequence). DNA of the CDR3: TGTGCCAGCAGCTTGGGTCTGAGGCTAGCCACAGATACGCAGTATTTT. Its protein is CASSLGLRLATDTQYF.

The chain is built from TRBV7-2 and TRBJ1-1; D might be TRBD1 (5 bases). Germline-derived CDR1 and CDR2 are SGHTA and FQGNSA. The CDR3 loop spans 14 amino acids. The V end lost 4 bases, the J end lost 4 bases, and 13 bases lay between the germline ends. Here the CDR3 DNA reads TGTGCCAGCAGCTCGACCTCAGGGTTCACTGAAGCTTTCTTT. It codes for CASSSTSGFTEAFF.

The chain couples TRBV28 to TRBJ2-3; D might be TRBD1 (7 bases). The germline V and J ends were trimmed by 7 bases and 3 bases, with 14 bases remaining between them. The CDR3 sequence is 14 residues long. In germline, CDR1 is MDHEN, CDR2 SYDVKM. CDR3 sequence reads: CASTRAGGTDTQYF. The CDR3 nucleotides are TGTGCCAGCACCAGAGCAGGGGGGACAGATACGCAGTATTTT.

V and J are TRBV29-1 and TRBJ2-7; 13 nucleotides line up with TRBD2. Germline V CDR1 and CDR2: SQVTM, ANQGSEA. V shed 5 bases and J 6 bases; nucleotides not matched to a gene: 10. The CDR3 contains 15 residues. The CDR3 region is CSVITSGRASGEQYF. The DNA for the CDR3 is TGCAGCGTTATCACTAGCGGGAGGGCCTCGGGCGAGCAGTACTTC.

This clone was picked up a small number of times. J is TRBJ2-3 and V is TRBV5-1; no clear D. This CDR3 region has 15 residues. V was trimmed by 5 bases and J by 1 base, leaving 14 bases between them. CDR1 SGHRS and CDR2 YFSETQ come from the germline V gene. CDR3 amino acids: CASRNGNSGTDTQYF. CDR3 DNA: TGCGCCAGCAGAAATGGGAACTCTGGCACAGATACGCAGTATTTT.

This clone appeared a single time. The chain uses TRBV4-3 and TRBJ2-3; D is undetermined. Germline loops: CDR1 LGHNA, CDR2 YSLEER. V shed 2 bases and J shed 0 bases, with 9 bases lying between them. The CDR3 extends over 15 amino acids. The CDR3 reads CASSQTFRSTDTQYF. In nucleotides, the CDR3 is TGCGCCAGCAGCCAAACTTTCAGAAGCACAGATACGCAGTATTTT.

The V and J genes are TRBV18 and TRBJ1-4; tentatively, D is TRBD1 (5 bases). CDR1 is KGHSH, CDR2 LQKENI, per germline. V lost 4 bases and J 3 bases, leaving 12 bases between the germline ends. The CDR3 is 15 residues long. CDR3 DNA sequence: TGTGCCAGCTCACTCCGGGACCTAGCTAATGAAAAACTGTTTTTT. Translation: CASSLRDLANEKLFF.

V gene TRBV9 combines with J gene TRBJ2-2, with 11 bases aligning to TRBD2. The junction had 9 bases not matched to a gene; V was cut back by 2 bases and J by 0 bases. The CDR3 totals 19 residues. Germline CDR1 reads SGDLS; CDR2 reads YYNGEE. The CDR3 DNA reads TGTGCCAGCAGCGTTTCAATAGCGGGGGGGCCCCCGAACACCGGGGAGCTGTTTTTT. Protein: CASSVSIAGGPPNTGELFF.

The V gene is TRBV6-5, the J gene TRBJ2-7, with D possibly matching TRBD2 (6 bases). The CDR3 length is 13 residues. V dropped 4 bases and J dropped 4 bases, with 11 bases sitting between them. CDR1 and CDR2 from the germline V gene are MNHEY and SVGAGI. CDR3 coding DNA: TGTGCCAGCAGTTCGGGGGACTGGTACGAGCAGTACTTC. Its protein product is CASSSGDWYEQYF.

The sample holds a few counts of this clone. The CDR3 DNA reads TGTGCCAGTAGAGATCCGGGACAGACCTCTAACTATGGCTACACCTTC. Translating it yields CASRDPGQTSNYGYTF. The chain has TRBV19 and TRBJ1-2; 7 positions agree with TRBD1. V lost 6 bases, J lost 0 bases, and 10 bases stayed unmatched. The CDR3 contains 16 residues. Germline-derived CDR1 and CDR2 are LNHDA and SQIVND (reference sequence).

The V gene is TRBV28, the J gene TRBJ1-5; D not resolved. Germline V gene sequence: CDR1 MDHEN, CDR2 SYDVKM. V shed 6 bases and J shed 6 bases, with 15 bases lying between them. The CDR3 contains 14 residues. The CDR3 DNA reads TGTGCCAGCAGCCCGGCCCACGCGGTTCAGCCCCAGCATTTT. This codes for CASSPAHAVQPQHF.

The chain combines TRBV21-1 with TRBJ2-1; the D call of TRBD2 is as the table states it, not checked on the DNA. TRBV21-1 has pseudogene status. This CDR3 is built from 17 residues. The CDR3 sequence: CASRPFGAAGDRNEQFF. DNA of the CDR3: TGTGCCAGCAGACCCTTCGGGGCAGCGGGAGATCGCAATGAGCAGTTCTTC.

This sequence joins TRBV7-2 and TRBJ1-3, with 7 bases identical to TRBD1. CDR3 length: 15 residues. Germline V gene data show CDR1 as SGHTA and CDR2 as FQGNSA. V was pared by 5 bases and J by 0 bases, with 4 bases of the junction left unmatched. The CDR3 coding sequence is TGTGCCAGCAGCACCAGGACAGGCTCTGGAAACACCATATATTTT. It yields the protein CASSTRTGSGNTIYF.

CDR3 bases: TGTGCCGGAGAGCGAGTGGGACAGGCTAATGAAAAACTGTTTTTT. This gives the protein CAGERVGQANEKLFF. The genes are TRBV2 and TRBJ1-4; 8 positions match TRBD1. Germline CDR1 SNHLY, CDR2 FYNNEI. There are 15 residues in the CDR3. V dropped 11 bases and J dropped 3; count of bases not matched to a gene: 11.

V usage is TRBV7-2 and J usage is TRBJ2-1; 9 bases are a match to TRBD2. V lost 5 bases and J lost 7; bases outside the gene matches: 9. From germline, CDR1 is SGHTA and CDR2 FQGNSA. This CDR3 comprises 15 residues. CDR3 DNA sequence: TGTGCCAGCAGCCCGTTGGCGGGGGGGCAGAATGAGCAGTTCTTC. Translation gives CASSPLAGGQNEQFF.